The entry below describes one T cell receptor (beta chain). Its antigen is unidentified. These data originate in a study of T cell responses to AZD1222 COVID-19 vaccine. Background on the study: Second-dose recipients at about 4 or about 12 weeks were treated as one pooled group. Whole-study results and caveats: The CD4 TCRs associated with vaccination extended across spike and predominated at 160-218 and 743-854.

Profiled with immunoSEQ multiplex PCR; TCRdb holds only in-frame clones, not every one. The table has around 180,000 clones, around nine tenths seen once. This TCR was sampled from an adult in good health. The sample consisted of peripheral blood, taken on day 0 of AZD1222 vaccination.

The CDR3: CASSQVTRFYGYTF. In DNA form, the CDR3 reads TGCGCCAGCAGCCAAGTTACGCGGTTCTATGGCTACACCTTC. The chain carries TRBV4-1 and TRBJ1-2; no clear D. V lost 1 base and J lost 4, with 10 bases in between. The CDR3 is 14 residues long. Germline CDR1 reads MGHRA; CDR2 reads YSYEKL.